Reported below is one T cell receptor beta chain. Its recognized antigen is unknown. No base quality information exists; no much larger clone differs at one position. The immunoSEQ Assay, a bias-controlled multiplex PCR, was used to amplify TCRbeta CDR3 regions from genomic DNA. As for the authors' bioinformatics: Within the assay, amplification of reference gene primers was used to estimate how many nucleated cells each sample contained. To quantify the absolute abundance of each unique TCRbeta CDR3 rearrangement, sequence reads were collapsed and filtered. For each sample, productive Simpson clonality was calculated as the square root of Simpson's diversity index over productive rearrangements. The immuneACCESS repertoire file appears here via TCRdb, limited to in-frame rearrangements. These files lack a portion of the clones; in checked studies, under half of the deficit traces to unresolved V genes, and the cause of the others is not known. V and J calls and clone size are those listed in that table; D and trimming were worked out from the DNA. The sample data list some 140,000 clones, and 84% of these were observed just once. Clones ranked in the top ten supply 5% to 7% of the sample.

The sample belongs to a study of blood T cell repertoires in COVID-19 (TCRdb year 2020). The study in broad terms: Collaborator samples came from the United States, Italy and Spain and covered acute and convalescent phases of COVID-19. The material from the prospective study consisted of cDNA or gDNA derived from T cells, B-cell-depleted T cells, or PBMCs. Subjects who had been exposed to COVID-19, were actively infected with it, or had recovered from it provided the deeply sampled blood TCRbeta repertoires that made up the dataset. The repertoires were released in a freely available public database meant as a resource for research on the immune response to SARS-CoV-2. The samples were drawn from the first 160 participants of the ongoing ImmuneRACE study and from about 1,200 subjects provided by 6 global collaborators. Nearly every sample came with metadata listing a de-identified subject ID, COVID-19 status, age in years and sex. Where available, HLA class I and class II types were obtained from metadata supplied by the sample provider rather than from assay-based typing.

Results and caveats for the whole study, not just this receptor: How much clinical and demographic metadata was included differed by source and by participant, and the metadata was provided uncurated.

CDR3 length: 13 amino acids, cysteine to phenylalanine. Just CDR3 DNA is preserved here, 39 bases in frame from base 1. CDR1 and CDR2 (MNHEY, SVGAGI) derive from the germline V gene. V sheds 2 bases and J sheds 6 bases, leaving 10 bases between their ends. In the prospective study, participants were 18 to 89 years old, resided in under 30 geographic areas of the United States, and were enrolled through a virtual design. In the prospective study, participants were assigned to cohorts based on the clinical history participants reported in a screening survey and a study questionnaire. Each participant in the prospective study had whole blood, serum and a nasopharyngeal or oropharyngeal swab collected by mobile phlebotomists. Prospective study participants could optionally give additional blood draws and questionnaires over an approximately two-month period. Before DNA extraction, blood samples from the prospective study were shipped at room temperature or frozen.

This TCR was sampled from a man in his forties or fifties with acute COVID-19. The chain couples TRBV6-5 to TRBJ1-2; the best D guess is TRBD1, with 5 bases matching. Material for sequencing was PBMCs or T cells enriched from blood (not recorded which). At the DNA level, the sequence is TGTGCCAGCAGTTACAAGGGGTTCGATGGCTACACCTTC. The encoded protein is CASSYKGFDGYTF.